The present entry profiles one T cell receptor (beta chain) with its context. Its antigen is still unknown. The record originates from a study of shared clonotypes between healthy human individuals. Per sorted-subset replicate PCR, input was approximately 180 ng DNA, representing around 28,000 T cell genomes. The authors' processing: ImmunoSEQ output lacked quality scores and full-length reads, limiting matched filtering. The protocol was immunoSEQ multiplex PCR, while the TCRdb copy is restricted to in-frame clones and leaves out a portion. D and trimming were read from the DNA, whereas the V and J calls and clone size are those reported in that table. The sample holds 2.3 million or so clones, 85% to 95% seen once. Findings and limits, study-wide: Limitation of the genetic and exposure-history diversity represented came from the few donors. Against clonotypes common to all four donors, non-shared ones had lower generation probabilities.

Trimming took 4 bases from V and 6 from J, leaving 16 bases between them. This CDR3 is 15 amino acids long. The germline CDR1 and CDR2 sequences are SNHLY and FYNNEI. The material sequenced was naive CD4+ T cells from PBMCs. The subset here: CD45RA+ positively selected. V and J are TRBV2 and TRBJ2-1, with D perhaps matching TRBD2 (7 bases). The clonotype originates from a young man in good health. Some clones in this sample may be carry-over from other donors' samples. CDR3 amino acids: CASSGGLAEVNEQFF. The CDR3, as DNA: TGTGCCAGCAGTGGGGGGCTAGCGGAAGTCAATGAGCAGTTCTTC.